The clone carrying this T cell receptor (beta chain) was seen only once. This specimen comes from a study of cytomegalovirus exposure and HLA in healthy donors. Germline-derived CDR1 and CDR2 are SGHTS and YDEGEE. The V gene end was trimmed by 4 bases and the J gene end by 3 bases; junction bases not matched to a gene: 4. This CDR3 comprises 13 residues. Both 60 Vbeta primers and 13 Jbeta primers went into the PCR. Sequencing was performed with immunoSEQ multiplex PCR; in TCRdb, only in-frame clones are kept and a portion is missing. The repertoire holds roughly 170,000 clones, with more than 80% as singletons.

This TCR was recovered from a man younger than 35 in good health and CMV-seronegative. The chain employs TRBV5-8 and TRBJ2-7, with 7 bases identical to TRBD2. Sequenced: PBMCs. CDR3 bases: TGTGCCAGCAGCAAGACTAGCAGCTACGAGCAGTACTTC. Its translation: CASSKTSSYEQYF. Complete variable domain (other parts from reference TRBV5-8 and TRBJ2-7): EAGVTQSPTHLIKTRGQQATLRCSPISGHTSVYWYQQALGLGLQFLLWYDEGEERNRGNFPPRFSGRQFPNYSSELNVNALELEDSALYLCASSKTSSYEQYFGPGTRLTVT.